These 10 T cell receptor beta chains share one sample of origin, sequenced in a study of siplizumab effects on memory and regulatory T cells. This table comes from immunoSEQ multiplex PCR, and its TCRdb copy is limited to in-frame clones, with some not included. The sample shows just over 50,000 clones, nearly 98% of them seen only once. The sample consisted of naive CD4+ T cells sorted from blood. The receptors were gathered from a human donor in good health.

J is TRBJ2-1 and V is TRBV7-2, with 7 bases matching TRBD2. V trimming: 1 base; J trimming: 3 bases; junction bases outside the gene matches: 6. This CDR3 is built from 16 residues. Germline assignment: CDR1 SGHTA and CDR2 FQGNSA. The CDR3 nucleotides read TGTGCCAGCAGCTTAGAGCGGGGCGGGAGCTACAATGAGCAGTTCTTC. Its translation is CASSLERGGSYNEQFF.

Here the CDR3 reads CASSFYQSNTYEQYF. Written as DNA, the CDR3 is TGTGCCAGCAGCTTCTACCAGAGCAATACCTACGAGCAGTACTTC. The rearrangement links TRBV5-4 to TRBJ2-7, with unresolved D. This CDR3 has 15 residues. Trimming pared 2 bases from V and 2 bases from J, leaving 14 bases between. The germline CDR1 and CDR2 sequences are SGHNT and YYREEE (reference sequence). Based on the CDR3 plus reference TRBV5-4 and TRBJ2-7, the full variable domain is ETGVTQSPTHLIKTRGQQVTLRCSSQSGHNTVSWYQQALGQGPQFIFQYYREEENGRGNFPPRFSGLQFPNYSSELNVNALELDDSALYLCASSFYQSNTYEQYFGPGTRLTVT.

This clone was recorded once. The genes are TRBV27 and TRBJ2-2; maybe TRBD1 (6 bases). CDR1 and CDR2 from the germline V gene are MNHEY and SMNVEV (reference sequence). This CDR3 is built from 16 residues. V was trimmed by 3 bases and J by 0 bases, leaving 11 bases between them. The CDR3 sequence: CASSFGRQANTGELFF. Written as DNA, the CDR3 is TGTGCCAGCAGTTTCGGCAGACAGGCGAACACCGGGGAGCTGTTTTTT.

The chain has TRBV12-5 and TRBJ1-5, with 9 bases aligning to TRBD1. CDR3 length: 16 amino acids. Looked up from germline, CDR1 is LGHNT and CDR2 is FRNRAP. V shed 1 base and J 6 bases; nucleotides not matched to a gene: 7. DNA of the CDR3: TGTGCTAGTGGTTTGGCCTCCGGGACAGGGCTTCAGCCCCAGCATTTT. This sequence encodes CASGLASGTGLQPQHF.

This chain uses TRBV6-5 with TRBJ2-1; the D gene is possibly TRBD2 (5 bases). The CDR3 extends over 12 amino acids. Per germline, CDR1 MNHEY and CDR2 SVGAGI. The V gene lost 6 bases and the J gene lost 10 bases, with 13 bases spanning the gap. The CDR3 nucleotides are TGTGCCAGCAGGGCGGCTAGCAGGGAGCAGTTCTTC. Its protein product is CASRAASREQFF.

The chain recombines TRBV2 with TRBJ2-2; 11 bases line up with TRBD2. J lost 4 bases, V lost 6 bases, and 7 bases had no gene match. Germline CDR1 and CDR2: SNHLY and FYNNEI. This CDR3 has 16 residues. For the CDR3, the DNA is TGTGCCAGCAGCACTATAGCGGGAGGGGGCACCGGGGAGCTGTTTTTT. Its protein is CASSTIAGGGTGELFF.

V is TRBV7-2 and J is TRBJ2-7; D not certain. Deletions cut 3 bases from V and 2 bases from J, with 17 bases between. Germline CDR1 is SGHTA and CDR2 is FQGNSA. The CDR3 has 16 residues. The CDR3: CASSFPSEAHPYEQYF. The CDR3 region has the DNA TGTGCCAGCAGCTTCCCCTCGGAAGCGCACCCCTACGAGCAGTACTTC.

The chain is built from TRBV2 and TRBJ2-3, with D possibly matching TRBD1 (5 bases). The CDR3 totals 17 residues. Trimming removed 3 bases from V and 0 bases from J, with 16 bases in between. The germline V gene has CDR1 SNHLY and CDR2 FYNNEI. The CDR3 DNA is TGTGCCAGCAGTGATTTGCGCAGGGCGTGGAGCACAGATACGCAGTATTTT. It codes for CASSDLRRAWSTDTQYF.

The J gene is TRBJ1-4, the V gene TRBV5-5, with D perhaps TRBD1 (5 bases). V was trimmed by 1 base and J by 2 bases, leaving 15 bases between them. Germline CDR1 reads SGHKS; CDR2 reads YYEKEE (reference sequence). The CDR3 length is 17 residues. CDR3 coding DNA: TGTGCCAGCAGCTTGTTCTCCGGGGGAAGGACTAATGAAAAACTGTTTTTT. The encoded protein is CASSLFSGGRTNEKLFF.

This chain links TRBV19 with TRBJ1-2; D unclear. CDR3 length: 14 residues. V was clipped by 5 bases and J by 2 bases, with 12 bases between them. Germline-derived CDR1 and CDR2 are LNHDA and SQIVND (reference sequence). CDR3: CASSALGSNYGYTF. The CDR3 DNA reads as TGTGCCAGTAGTGCCCTAGGCTCCAACTATGGCTACACCTTC.